This TCR beta chain was documented in a study of blood T cells in healthy people across ages. At the level of the study: There was about one barcoded beta molecule captured by template switching per two T cells.

Primers used in a second PCR of about 7 to 11 cycles were a sample-barcoded 5' primer and a J-beta primer mix. TCRdb passed the 5' RACE reads through MiXCR, listing each CDR3 protein once. This repertoire shows approximately 850,000 distinct CDR3 sequences, roughly 44% found once; its top ten account for about 19%. This receptor was identified in a man aged 55 to 69 in good health. Sequenced: blood.

CDR3 sequence reads: CASSVRQGNTEAFF. CDR3 DNA: TGTGCCAGCAGCGTCCGACAGGGGAACACTGAAGCTTTCTTT. V usage is TRBV13 and J usage is TRBJ1-1; TRBD1 matches at 7 bases. J lost 1 base, V lost 5 bases, and 4 bases had no gene match. The CDR3 covers 14 residues. The germline V gene has CDR1 PRHDT and CDR2 FYEKMQ (reference sequence).